Included here is one T cell receptor (beta chain) sequence, with context. Its antigen is unknown. Base-call qualities are not available, and no considerably larger clone is one nucleotide away. The sequencer listed for this sample is Illumina MiSeq. The public sequencing data were trimmed at Q25 with fastp and processed into clonotypes with MiXCR by TCRdb, which kept only in-frame beta chains. One record per CDR3 amino acid sequence lists the most common genes and DNA. This sample is represented by around 6,100 distinct CDR3 sequences; approximately 15% of them were singletons. 2.5% to 3% of the sample is held by the ten biggest clonotypes. According to the germline V gene (reference sequence), CDR1 reads SGHAT and CDR2 reads FQDESV. The CDR3 spans 15 residues, from the cysteine through the phenylalanine. Kept here is only the CDR3 DNA, which spans 45 bases and is read in frame from base 1. V lost 5 bases and J lost 6 bases, and the count of bases not matched to a germline gene is 9.

This sample is drawn from a study of liver allograft versus peripheral blood T cells (dated by TCRdb to the early 2020s). About the full investigation: T cell receptor repertoires present within transplanted livers were compared with repertoires in the peripheral blood of liver transplant recipients. Summary of the overall study and its limitations: The T cell receptor repertoires within liver allografts were reported to be different from the T cell receptor repertoires detected in peripheral blood.

The chain was built from TRBV11-1 and TRBJ2-2; TRBD1 matches 7 bases in the middle. This clonotype was sampled from a human patient who had a liver transplant. Some T cells may be donor cells from the graft after a transplant. The CDR3 amino acid sequence is: CASSARQGTAGELFF. At the DNA level, the sequence is TGTGCCAGCAGCGCACGACAGGGAACGGCCGGGGAGCTGTTTTTT. With the rest looked up from the reference TRBV11-1 and TRBJ2-2 genes rather than sequenced, the full variable domain is EAEVAQSPRYKITEKSQAVAFWCDPISGHATLYWYRQILGQGPELLVQFQDESVVDDSQLPKDRFSAERLKGVDSTLKIQPAELGDSAMYLCASSARQGTAGELFFGEGSRLTVL.